What follows is one T cell receptor (beta chain) and its context. This CDR3 has 15 amino acids. Trimming removed 10 bases from V and 0 bases from J; junction bases left unmatched: 11. CDR1 is SNHLY and CDR2 is FYNNEI in the germline V gene. Described time point: blood at routine non-recurrence follow-up after resection. Frozen PBMC, nontumor lung or tumor provided whole RNA, which was sequenced unsorted. The entry originates in a study of spatial heterogeneity in lung cancer. In the study overall: Where available, sequencing covered follow-up PBMC samples, taken at a median of around two years after resection.

Individually, TCR cDNA molecules were each labelled with a unique molecular identifier. TCRdb re-called the 5' RACE reads through MiXCR, storing one row per CDR3 protein. The table has about 120,000 distinct CDR3 sequences, under 14% seen once. The receptor was isolated from a female donor with early-stage non-small cell lung cancer. This sequence joins TRBV2 and TRBJ1-1; 7 positions agree with TRBD1. The sample here was PBMCs, taken at follow-up. The CDR3 protein is CANSIRQGVNTEAFF. DNA for the CDR3: TGTGCCAACTCGATCCGACAGGGCGTGAACACTGAAGCTTTCTTT. The variable domain in full, completed from reference TRBV2 and TRBJ1-1, reads EPEVTQTPSHQVTQMGQEVILRCVPISNHLYFYWYRQILGQKVEFLVSFYNNEISEKSEIFDDQFSVERPDGSNFTLKIRSTKLEDSAMYFCANSIRQGVNTEAFFGQGTRLTVV.